This is a list of T cell receptor beta chains from one sample in a study of T-cell memory formation after mild COVID-19. TCRdb reanalysed the 5' RACE reads using MiXCR and keeps one entry per CDR3 protein. The sample carries some 130,000 distinct CDR3 sequences, approximately 6.3% recorded once. Sequencing was performed on PBMCs or a T cell subset sorted from them (not recorded which). The origin of the receptors is an adult woman who had mild COVID-19 (a few samples of this study predate the infection). Cell type and time point are not known. CDR3s include the opening cysteine and the closing phenylalanine or tryptophan. Fields, in order: J gene, D gene, V gene, clone size, CDR3 DNA, CDR3 protein. D genes are given only for firm matches. Not every row has a clone size; where given, it reads once, few, many or a size class.

>TRBJ2-2|TRBD1|TRBV6-5|few
TGTGCCAGCAGTTCCCCTTCGACAGGGAAAACCGGGGAGCTGTTTTTT
CASSSPSTGKTGELFF
>TRBJ1-2|-|TRBV18|many
TGTGCCAGCTCACCACCAGTCCGGGGCATCGACGGCTACACCTTC
CASSPPVRGIDGYTF
>TRBJ2-7|-|TRBV30|many
TGTGCCTGGAGTCAAACCTACGAGCAGTACTTC
CAWSQTYEQYF
>TRBJ1-2|-|TRBV12-5|few
TGTGCTAGTGGTTTGGTACGGGCAGGGAGAAACTATGGCTACACCTTC
CASGLVRAGRNYGYTF
>TRBJ2-1|TRBD1|TRBV5-6|-
TGTGCCAGCAGCAGACCGACAGGGCTACCGTTCTTC
CASSRPTGLPFF
>TRBJ1-5|TRBD1|TRBV5-1|few
TGCGCCAGCAGCTTGGCGGGACAGAGTAGTCAGCCCCAGCATTTT
CASSLAGQSSQPQHF
>TRBJ1-1|-|TRBV12-3/TRBV12-4|-
TGTGCCAGCAGATTGGACACCCAGAACACTGAAGCTTTCTTT
CASRLDTQNTEAFF
>TRBJ2-3|TRBD2|TRBV7-9|many
TGTGCCAGCAGCTTAGACGGTGGACGGGAGGGGATGGATACGCAGTATTTT
CASSLDGGREGMDTQYF
>TRBJ2-1|TRBD1|TRBV29-1|-
TGCAGCGGCCGGACAGGGGTGTCCTACAATGAGCAGTTCTTC
CSGRTGVSYNEQFF
>TRBJ1-2|-|TRBV5-1|many
TGCGCCAGCAGCTTGGAAGGGTATGGCTACACCTTC
CASSLEGYGYTF
>TRBJ1-5|TRBD1|TRBV2|-
TGTGCCAGCAGTGCGGACAGGGGGCCTCAGCCCCAGCATTTT
CASSADRGPQPQHF
>TRBJ1-6|TRBD1|TRBV18|-
TGTGCCAGCTCACCAGCGGACAGGGGTCGTGAATCACCCCTCCACTTT
CASSPADRGRESPLHF
>TRBJ2-1|TRBD2|TRBV5-6|many
TGTGCCAGCATTGAGCGGGGTCTCATCTACAATGAGCAGTTCTTC
CASIERGLIYNEQFF
>TRBJ2-1|-|TRBV7-8|many
TGTGCCAGCAGCCCGGGAGGGGGCTTGGGGAATGAGCAGTTCTTC
CASSPGGGLGNEQFF
>TRBJ2-1|-|TRBV10-3|many
TGTGCCATCAGTGAGTCGACTAGTAAGCAGTTCTTC
CAISESTSKQFF
>TRBJ2-3|-|TRBV5-5|many
TGTGCCAGCAGCTTAGTGCGGATTAGCACAGATACGCAGTATTTT
CASSLVRISTDTQYF
>TRBJ1-1|-|TRBV5-1|-
TGCGCCAGCAGCTCAAGAGGGGTGGTCAACACTGAAGCTTTCTTT
CASSSRGVVNTEAFF